The 4 T cell receptor beta chains below come from one sample, sequenced in a study of control samples from healthy donors and cancer patients. Using immunoSEQ multiplex PCR, the repertoire was profiled, and TCRdb retains in-frame clones only, with some absent. The data hold 120,000 or so clones, with 85% to 95% observed a single time. The sample was PBMCs. The source is a man aged 80 or over with head and neck cancer.

The chain joins TRBV27 to TRBJ2-1; D may correspond to TRBD1 or TRBD2 (5 bases each). Germline V lookup: CDR1 MNHEY, CDR2 SMNVEV (reference sequence). There are 17 residues in the CDR3. V was trimmed by 1 base and J by 8 bases, leaving 21 bases between them. Here the CDR3 DNA reads TGTGCCAGCAGTTTATACCTCTTGGGATGGGGGATTGATGAGCAGTTCTTC. As protein: CASSLYLLGWGIDEQFF.

This clone appeared a single time. The chain is built from TRBV4-3 and TRBJ1-2; D is possibly TRBD1 (5 bases). Trimming took 4 bases from V and 1 from J, leaving 7 bases between them. This CDR3 region has 13 residues. The V gene's germline CDR1 is LGHNA and CDR2 YSLEER. CDR3 nucleotide sequence: TGCGCCAGCAGCCCCGGACATAACTATGGCTACACCTTC. Amino acids: CASSPGHNYGYTF.

This chain joins TRBV10-3 and TRBJ1-1; possibly TRBD1 for D (6 bases). The germline CDR1 and CDR2 sequences are ENHRY and SYGVKD. Trimming pared 4 bases from V and 5 bases from J, leaving 17 bases between. The CDR3 is 15 residues long. Here the CDR3 DNA reads TGTGCCATCAGTGGGACACGGGACACGAGGACTGAAGCTTTCTTT. Protein: CAISGTRDTRTEAFF.

The chain carries TRBV19 and TRBJ1-6, with TRBD1 as a possible D gene (6 bases). V lost 5 bases, J lost 6 bases, and 14 bases lay in between. Germline values: CDR1 LNHDA, CDR2 SQIVND (reference sequence). The CDR3 consists of 15 residues. In DNA form, the CDR3 reads TGTGCCAGTAGTCCCACAGGGACCCTTAATTCACCCCTCCACTTT. As protein: CASSPTGTLNSPLHF.